These 5 T cell receptor beta chains were sequenced from one sample in a study of blood T cells in healthy people across ages. It was with a sample-barcoded 5' primer and a J-beta primer mix that a second PCR of roughly 7 to 11 cycles was run. TCRdb recomputed calls from the 5' RACE reads with MiXCR, one row per CDR3 protein. The data show roughly 640,000 distinct CDR3 sequences, about 28% seen once. The sample taken for sequencing was blood. These receptors all come from a woman of 80 years or more in good health.

This clonotype was recorded at least ten times. This chain uses TRBV20-1 with TRBJ1-1; no clear D. This CDR3 region has 11 residues. Germline values: CDR1 DFQATT, CDR2 SNEGSKA (reference sequence). Trimming stripped 6 bases from V and 13 bases from J, with 18 bases between. The CDR3: CSADLDLVGFF. The CDR3 DNA follows: TGCAGTGCCGATCTGGACCTGGTAGGTTTCTTT.

The chain combines TRBV20-1 with TRBJ2-1; a possible D gene is TRBD2 (6 bases). The V and J ends lost 0 bases and 9 bases respectively, with 9 bases between them. The CDR3 extends over 12 amino acids. The germline gives CDR1 DFQATT, CDR2 SNEGSKA (reference sequence). The CDR3 DNA sequence: TGCAGTGCTAGAGAGGACTACGGTGAGCAGTTCTTC. It specifies CSAREDYGEQFF.

This clonotype was seen many times. This sequence joins TRBV12-3 or TRBV12-4 and TRBJ1-1; TRBD1 matches 7 bases. The CDR3 covers 13 residues. Germline trimming cut 5 bases from V and 7 bases from J; bases unmatched to any gene: 7. CDR3 DNA: TGTGCCAGCAGTCTTCAGGGGGGAAGTGAAGCTTTCTTT. Residues: CASSLQGGSEAFF.

The table lists this clonotype with a few counts. The V and J genes are TRBV28 and TRBJ2-6, with TRBD1 matching 9 bases. The CDR3 loop spans 17 amino acids. Per germline, CDR1 MDHEN and CDR2 SYDVKM. The J segment lost 4 bases and the V segment lost 5 bases, leaving 9 bases of the junction unmatched. This CDR3 is CASSPLQGAGGANVLTF. The CDR3 coding sequence is TGTGCCAGCAGTCCTCTACAGGGGGCGGGAGGGGCCAACGTCCTGACTTTC.

This clonotype was recorded only once. The CDR3 coding sequence is TGTGCCAGCAGTCCCTTCGATCAGGTGGGGCACTATGGCTACACCTTC. Amino acid sequence: CASSPFDQVGHYGYTF. The rearrangement joins TRBV9 to TRBJ1-2; tentative D call: TRBD1 (5 bases). The germline V and J ends were trimmed by 5 bases and 3 bases, with 20 bases remaining between them. CDR1 and CDR2 from the germline V gene are SGDLS and YYNGEE. The CDR3 contains 16 residues.